Below, one T cell receptor beta chain is given with its context. This specimen comes from a study of monozygotic twins with inflammatory bowel disease. Following a re-call of the 5' RACE reads, TCRdb has one entry per CDR3 protein and lacks DNA. The table lists over 150,000 distinct CDR3 sequences. The CDR3 contains 14 residues. CDR1 is DFQATT and CDR2 is SNEGSKA in the germline V gene (reference sequence). The receptor was derived from a human donor with ulcerative colitis or Crohn's disease, or a healthy co-twin of an affected twin (not recorded which). The specimen was blood. The chain couples TRBV20-1 to TRBJ2-3; TCRdb's D gene call, TRBD1, goes unchecked for lack of DNA. CDR3 region: CSAGGGTGTNTQYF.